The 30 T cell receptor beta chains given below trace back to one sample, sequenced in a study of blood T cell repertoires in COVID-19. Clones were sequenced by immunoSEQ multiplex PCR, and TCRdb holds only the in-frame ones, with some missing. Among 120,000 or so clones listed, about 80% were seen once. Sequencing used peripheral blood. Receptors were obtained from a human donor in a cohort sampled during active COVID-19.

The chain carries TRBV28 and TRBJ2-5, with TRBD1 as a possible D gene (7 bases). Deletions cut 6 bases from V and 8 bases from J, with 19 bases between. Germline CDR1 MDHEN, CDR2 SYDVKM. The CDR3 is 14 amino acids. CDR3 sequence: CASRGAGGIVTQYF. As DNA, the CDR3 is TGTGCCAGCAGGGGGGCAGGGGGGATCGTAACCCAGTACTTC.

The chain couples TRBV27 to TRBJ1-4; TRBD1 matches at 7 bases. This CDR3 comprises 15 residues. Germline CDR1 and CDR2: MNHEY and SMNVEV (reference sequence). V gave up 6 bases and J gave up 6 bases; unmatched junction bases: 10. This chain's CDR3 is CASSYTGTEDEKLFF. The CDR3 DNA is TGTGCCAGCAGCTATACCGGGACAGAGGATGAAAAACTGTTTTTT.

The CDR3 coding sequence is TGTGCCAGCAGCTCTAGCGGGGGGGCCACAGATACGCAGTATTTT. This translates into CASSSSGGATDTQYF. The chain couples TRBV28 to TRBJ2-3, with TRBD2 matching over 12 bases. CDR1 and CDR2 (germline): MDHEN, SYDVKM. The CDR3 extends over 15 amino acids. With V trimmed by 6 bases and J by 2 bases, 3 bases remained unmatched.

This clone appeared a single time. The chain links TRBV4-3 to TRBJ1-2, with D perhaps matching TRBD1 (5 bases). This CDR3 spans 14 amino acids. With 4 bases removed from V and 4 bases from J, the gap between germline ends came to 13 bases. Germline V gives CDR1 LGHNA, CDR2 YSLEER. CDR3 protein: CASSRGEVAYGYTF. The DNA of the CDR3 is TGCGCCAGCAGCCGGGGGGAGGTGGCCTATGGCTACACCTTC.

The chain links TRBV5-1 to TRBJ2-2; tentative D call: TRBD1 (6 bases). The CDR3 has 16 residues. Germline V lookup: CDR1 SGHRS, CDR2 YFSETQ. The V gene lost 0 bases and the J gene lost 1 base, with 10 bases spanning the gap. CDR3 sequence: CASSLGVQGNTGELFF. The CDR3 DNA reads TGCGCCAGCAGCTTGGGGGTACAGGGGAACACCGGGGAGCTGTTTTTT.

This clone occurred a few times. This chain joins TRBV2 and TRBJ2-3; D is unclear. Germline V gene data show CDR1 as SNHLY and CDR2 as FYNNEI. The CDR3 contains 12 residues. V was shortened by 6 bases and J by 4 bases, with 8 bases between the two germline ends. CDR3 loop: CASRETADTQYF. The CDR3 region has the DNA TGTGCCAGCAGGGAGACCGCAGATACGCAGTATTTT.

The chain is built from TRBV19 and TRBJ2-7, with 9 bases identical to TRBD2. V was pared by 3 bases and J by 2 bases, with 5 bases of the junction left unmatched. This CDR3 spans 15 amino acids. Germline V gives CDR1 LNHDA, CDR2 SQIVND (reference sequence). CDR3 region: CASSIGGGGTYEQYF. In nucleotides, the CDR3 is TGTGCCAGTAGTATTGGCGGGGGGGGGACCTACGAGCAGTACTTC. Full variable domain (missing parts from reference TRBV19 and TRBJ2-7): DGGITQSPKYLFRKEGQNVTLSCEQNLNHDAMYWYRQDPGQGLRLIYYSQIVNDFQKGDIAEGYSVSREKKESFPLTVTSAQKNPTAFYLCASSIGGGGTYEQYFGPGTRLTVT.

This clone was seen a handful of times. V is TRBV12-3 or TRBV12-4 and J is TRBJ2-7; possibly TRBD1 for D (5 bases). V lost 5 bases, J lost 1 base, and 9 bases lay in between. This CDR3 comprises 13 residues. CDR3: CASSRRQSYEQYF. The DNA for the CDR3 is TGTGCCAGCAGTAGACGACAGTCCTACGAGCAGTACTTC.

This chain links TRBV20-1 with TRBJ2-2, with 10 bases that match TRBD2. Germline V gene lookup returns CDR1 DFQATT and CDR2 SNEGSKA (reference sequence). The CDR3 covers 15 residues. Trimming took 3 bases from V and 6 from J; bases not matched to a gene: 7. The CDR3 DNA reads as TGCAGTGCTAGTGCGGTAGCGGGAGGCCCCGGGGAGCTGTTTTTT. Translated: CSASAVAGGPGELFF.

The CDR3 loop is CASSSSGTEAFF. CDR3 DNA sequence: TGTGCCAGCAGCTCCTCGGGCACTGAAGCTTTCTTT. The V gene is TRBV7-8, the J gene TRBJ1-1; D not certain. CDR3 length: 12 residues. V gave up 4 bases and J gave up 4 bases, with 7 bases separating them. Germline V gene lookup returns CDR1 SGHVS and CDR2 FQNEAQ.

The chain joins TRBV7-9 to TRBJ2-2; D call uncertain. Deletions cut 5 bases from V and 6 bases from J, with 13 bases between. This CDR3 comprises 14 residues. Germline CDR1 reads SEHNR; CDR2 reads FQNEAQ (reference sequence). The CDR3 spells CASSLREWSGELFF. CDR3 nucleotide sequence: TGTGCCAGCAGCCTCCGAGAGTGGTCCGGGGAGCTGTTTTTT.

The rearrangement links TRBV10-3 to TRBJ2-6; D ambiguous. The CDR3 has 15 residues. The V end lost 6 bases, the J end lost 1 base, and 10 bases lay between the germline ends. Germline V gene lookup returns CDR1 ENHRY and CDR2 SYGVKD. The CDR3 DNA follows: TGTGCCATCAGCCCAGACATTTCTGGGGCCAACGTCCTGACTTTC. Translation gives CAISPDISGANVLTF.

The chain has TRBV3-1 (or the pseudogene TRBV3-2) and TRBJ2-7; TRBD1 aligns across 8 bases. With 8 bases clipped from V and 5 bases from J, the junction kept 8 bases outside the gene matches. The CDR3 spans 13 residues. Germline V lookup: CDR1 LGHDT, CDR2 YNNKEL (reference sequence). CDR3 in amino acids: CASSQGARDEQYF. CDR3 coding DNA: TGTGCCAGCTCCCAGGGGGCCAGGGACGAGCAGTACTTC.

This sequence joins TRBV24-1 and TRBJ2-5; TRBD1 is a possible D gene (6 bases). The V gene's germline CDR1 is KGHDR and CDR2 SFDVKD. V lost 5 bases to trimming and J lost 7 bases, with 16 bases between them. CDR3 length: 14 residues. In nucleotides, the CDR3 is TGTGCCACCAGTGGGACAGTTCAAGTGGGGACCCAGTACTTC. Its protein is CATSGTVQVGTQYF.

This rearrangement joins TRBV6-4 to TRBJ1-1; D gene uncertain. The CDR3 is made up of 12 amino acids. CDR1 and CDR2 from the germline V gene are MRHNA and SNTAGT. V was pared by 2 bases and J by 5 bases, with 6 bases between. The CDR3: CASSDGLTEAFF. The CDR3 bases are TGTGCCAGCAGTGACGGCTTAACTGAAGCTTTCTTT.

V usage is TRBV4-2 and J usage is TRBJ2-7; TRBD2 matches 12 bases. The CDR3 runs to 18 residues. The junction had 11 bases not matched to a gene; V was cut back by 5 bases and J by 0 bases. Germline V gives CDR1 LGHNA, CDR2 YNFKEQ. CDR3 coding DNA: TGTGCCAGCAGCTCAAGGACTAGCGGGACCGGGACCTCCTACGAGCAGTACTTC. It specifies CASSSRTSGTGTSYEQYF.

The rearrangement joins TRBV12-3 or TRBV12-4 to TRBJ1-5, with D unresolved. The CDR3 loop spans 13 amino acids. V lost 8 bases and J lost 5, with 13 bases in between. The CDR3 DNA reads as TGTGCCAGCCGTCCCTACGGGGATCAGCCCCAGCATTTT. Amino acid sequence: CASRPYGDQPQHF.

The chain carries TRBV3-1 (or the pseudogene TRBV3-2) and TRBJ2-1, with D perhaps matching TRBD1 (5 bases). The ends were cut back, 4 bases at V and 4 bases at J, with 5 bases in the middle. Germline lookup yields CDR1 LGHDT and CDR2 YNNKEL (reference sequence). The CDR3 runs to 12 residues. DNA of the CDR3: TGTGCCAGCAGCCCAGGGTACAATGAGCAGTTCTTC. As protein: CASSPGYNEQFF.

The rearrangement uses TRBV27 and TRBJ1-2, with D unresolved. Germline assignment: CDR1 MNHEY and CDR2 SMNVEV (reference sequence). The ends were cut back, 4 bases at V and 1 base at J, with 16 bases in the middle. This CDR3 contains 16 residues. CDR3 sequence (DNA): TGTGCCAGCAGTTCGACTCCTTGGCGGAGTAACTATGGCTACACCTTC. Its translation: CASSSTPWRSNYGYTF.

This clone was found a few times. This chain links TRBV28 with TRBJ1-4, with D possibly matching TRBD1 (6 bases). The CDR3 consists of 15 residues. CDR1 and CDR2 from the germline V gene are MDHEN and SYDVKM. Between the trimmed V and J ends, which lost 7 bases and 8 bases, there was a span of 20 bases. Written as DNA, the CDR3 is TGTGCCAGCAAACCCTCGGGGGGGGCGCGGGAAAAACTGTTTTTT. Translated: CASKPSGGAREKLFF.

V and J are TRBV7-3 and TRBJ1-5; D perhaps matches TRBD1 (6 bases). Per germline, CDR1 SGHTA and CDR2 FQGTGA. The CDR3 extends over 14 amino acids. V was shortened by 0 bases and J by 7 bases, with 10 bases between the two germline ends. The CDR3, as DNA: TGTGCCAGCAGCTTAACGGGGCAGGGGCAGCCCCAGCATTTT. This codes for CASSLTGQGQPQHF.

The V and J genes are TRBV7-9 and TRBJ1-4; weak D call: TRBD1 (6 bases). This CDR3 is built from 17 residues. Germline V gene sequence: CDR1 SEHNR, CDR2 FQNEAQ (reference sequence). V lost 3 bases to trimming and J lost 4 bases, with 18 bases between them. The CDR3 DNA follows: TGTGCCAGCAGCTTCCCTTATGCAGGGGCTCTTAATGAAAAACTGTTTTTT. Its protein product is CASSFPYAGALNEKLFF.

This clone was picked up a small number of times. The chain combines TRBV27 with TRBJ1-5; TRBD1 agrees at 10 bases. The CDR3 has 14 residues. After removal of 8 bases from V and 2 bases from J, the junction contained 3 bases not matched to a gene. Germline V CDR1 and CDR2: MNHEY, SMNVEV (reference sequence). The CDR3 DNA sequence: TGTGCCAGCGGCGGGACAGGGGGCAATCAGCCCCAGCATTTT. Amino acids: CASGGTGGNQPQHF.

The table lists this clone with many counts. V usage is TRBV6-6 and J usage is TRBJ1-1, with D perhaps TRBD1 (5 bases). V shed 5 bases and J shed 6 bases, with 16 bases lying between them. The CDR3 is 14 amino acids. CDR1 is MNHNY and CDR2 is SVGAGI in the germline V gene (reference sequence). The chain's CDR3 is CASSGREILSEAFF. The CDR3 DNA is TGTGCCAGCAGTGGCAGGGAAATTTTATCTGAAGCTTTCTTT.

The table lists this clone with a count of one. Other DNA sequences in this specimen translate into the identical CDR3. The chain links TRBV19 to TRBJ2-3; 9 nucleotides match TRBD2. CDR1 and CDR2 from the germline V gene are LNHDA and SQIVND (reference sequence). The junction had 3 bases not matched to a gene; V was cut back by 1 base and J by 4 bases. The CDR3 totals 15 residues. CDR3 in amino acids: CASSIGGGRADTQYF. DNA of the CDR3: TGTGCCAGTAGTATAGGCGGCGGGAGGGCAGATACGCAGTATTTT.

This chain uses TRBV18 with TRBJ2-1; D might be TRBD2 (8 bases). V lost 5 bases and J 4 bases, leaving 18 bases between the germline ends. The CDR3 totals 16 residues. Per germline, CDR1 KGHSH and CDR2 LQKENI. Here the CDR3 reads CASSTNSGTAYNEQFF. The CDR3 DNA follows: TGTGCCAGCTCAACTAATAGCGGGACAGCATACAATGAGCAGTTCTTC.

The gene calls are TRBV5-4 and TRBJ2-5; 7 bases are a match to TRBD2. The CDR3 has 15 residues. Germline CDR1 reads SGHNT; CDR2 reads YYREEE (reference sequence). Losses at the gene ends were 4 bases for V and 7 bases for J; bases not matched to a gene: 13. CDR3 amino acids: CASSRPGLPAGTQYF. In DNA, the CDR3 is TGTGCCAGCAGCCGGCCGGGACTACCGGCGGGGACCCAGTACTTC.

V is TRBV27 and J is TRBJ2-5; 9 bases agree with TRBD2. With 7 bases clipped from V and 3 bases from J, the junction kept 9 bases outside the gene matches. In germline, CDR1 is MNHEY, CDR2 SMNVEV (reference sequence). The CDR3 spans 15 residues. CDR3 amino acids: CASKFGASGEETQYF. Here the CDR3 DNA reads TGTGCCAGCAAGTTCGGGGCTAGCGGGGAAGAGACCCAGTACTTC.

V and J are TRBV7-7 and TRBJ2-6, with D tentatively TRBD1 (6 bases). CDR1 and CDR2 (germline): SSHAT, FNYEAQ (reference sequence). The ends were cut back, 0 bases at V and 1 base at J, with 16 bases in the middle. The CDR3 is 19 amino acids. The chain's CDR3 is CASSLAQTGERSGANVLTF. In nucleotides, the CDR3 is TGTGCCAGCAGCTTAGCGCAGACAGGTGAGAGGTCTGGGGCCAACGTCCTGACTTTC.

The rearrangement links TRBV19 to TRBJ1-1, with D perhaps matching TRBD1 (6 bases). Trimming shortened V by 6 bases and J by 3 bases, and 17 bases separated the two germline ends. The length of the CDR3 is 15 residues. Germline V gives CDR1 LNHDA, CDR2 SQIVND (reference sequence). In DNA, the CDR3 is TGTGCCAGTAGAGTGGAAGGGGGACGAGACACTGAAGCTTTCTTT. Encoded protein: CASRVEGGRDTEAFF.